This entry is about one T cell receptor beta chain. Its antigen is unidentified. PCR employed 60 Vbeta and 13 Jbeta primers. Measured with immunoSEQ multiplex PCR; TCRdb has only the in-frame clones, and not every one. The table has a few hundred thousand clones, approximately 78% seen once; the top ten hold about 3%. This CDR3 contains 17 residues. Trimming removed 4 bases from V and 4 bases from J; junction bases left unmatched: 8. Germline V gene sequence: CDR1 SNHLY, CDR2 FYNNEI. This sample stems from a study of cytomegalovirus exposure and HLA in healthy donors. General study points: In a later analysis, TCR beta V- and J-gene trimming showed a link to a missense DCLRE1C variant. Most TCR sequences proved rare, with some public TCRs found in many donors.

The sequence derives from a man aged 25 to 45 in good health and CMV-seronegative. Sequencing was carried out using PBMCs. The chain links TRBV2 to TRBJ2-2; 11 positions agree with TRBD2. The CDR3 sequence is CASSAGELAGVTGELFF. Here the CDR3 DNA reads TGTGCCAGCAGTGCGGGGGAACTAGCGGGGGTCACCGGGGAGCTGTTTTTT.